This T cell receptor (beta chain) was sequenced for a study of T cells after yellow fever vaccination. Study conclusions and caveats: Primary-vaccination clones mostly resurfaced post-booster (about 95% CD4, under 90% CD8).

Universal primer sites and UMIs were introduced during 5'RACE template-switching synthesis of TCR cDNA. TCRdb reanalysed the 5' RACE reads using MiXCR and keeps one entry per CDR3 protein. This table holds tens of thousands of distinct CDR3 sequences, 4.5% to 7.5% found once. To note about this clonotype: Its antigen is currently unknown. One end of the junction is discordant with germline, which a read error may explain.

CDR1 is ENHRY and CDR2 is SYGVKD in the germline V gene. The CDR3 consists of 14 residues. The sequence derives from a man between 18 and 29 years old who received the YFV17D yellow fever vaccine. This specimen was CD4+ T cells sorted from PBMCs, taken roughly 14 days after the first yellow fever vaccination. The V call is TRBV10-3, the J call TRBJ2-5, with a weak D call TRBD2 (6 bases). This chain's CDR3 is CAISEGTYKENQYF. The CDR3 region has the DNA TGTGCCATCAGTGAAGGGACTTACAAAGAGAACCAGTACTTC.